These 18 T cell receptor beta chains came from one sample sequenced in a study of T cell clonotyping in hematopoietic cell transplantation. Time point reported: recipient sample about 28 days before transplant, after cytoreduction. Clones were sequenced by immunoSEQ multiplex PCR, and TCRdb holds only the in-frame ones, with some missing. The sample has 20,000 to 25,000 clones, 75% to 90% seen once. The material sequenced was peripheral blood mononuclear cells, taken before stem cell transplant. The receptors shown here come from a man younger than 35 with biphenotypic leukemia. Some clones in this sample may be carry-over from other donors' samples.

The gene calls are TRBV9 and TRBJ2-3; TRBD2 matches 11 bases. The CDR3 is 17 residues long. The germline V gene encodes CDR1 SGDLS and CDR2 YYNGEE. V lost 4 bases to trimming and J lost 2 bases; unmatched junction nucleotides: 9. CDR3 sequence (DNA): TGTGCCAGCAGCCCAGGGGGGGGACTAGCGGTCACAGATACGCAGTATTTT. Residues: CASSPGGGLAVTDTQYF.

The chain's CDR3 is CASSSAEDTEAFF. The CDR3 nucleotides read TGTGCCAGCAGCTCCGCCGAGGACACTGAAGCTTTCTTT. V is TRBV7-6 and J is TRBJ1-1; unclear D gene. The CDR3 runs to 13 residues. Trimming removed 4 bases at V and 3 bases at J, with 9 bases between. Germline values: CDR1 SGHVS, CDR2 FNYEAQ.

The rearrangement joins TRBV19 to TRBJ2-7; 8 bases align to TRBD1. CDR1 and CDR2 from the germline V gene are LNHDA and SQIVND (reference sequence). J lost 4 bases, V lost 3 bases, and 11 bases had no gene match. There are 16 residues in the CDR3. The CDR3 DNA sequence: TGTGCCAGTAGTATCTCCCCGTCAGGGGGCAGGTACGAGCAGTACTTC. Translating gives CASSISPSGGRYEQYF.

This clone was found a few times. The rearrangement links TRBV7-2 to TRBJ2-3; 7 positions match TRBD2. The CDR3 contains 15 residues. V lost 3 bases to trimming and J lost 5 bases; unmatched junction nucleotides: 8. Germline CDR1 SGHTA, CDR2 FQGNSA. The DNA for the CDR3 is TGTGCCAGCAGCTTCTCTGGGTCTAGCGGAGATACGCAGTATTTT. Protein sequence: CASSFSGSSGDTQYF.

The rearrangement joins TRBV4-1 to TRBJ2-1; D may be TRBD2 (6 bases). Trimming took 1 base from V and 6 from J, leaving 16 bases between them. There are 16 residues in the CDR3. Germline V CDR1 and CDR2: MGHRA, YSYEKL. The CDR3 is CASSQVLNGGSNEQFF. The CDR3 region has the DNA TGCGCCAGCAGCCAAGTTCTGAACGGGGGTTCCAATGAGCAGTTCTTC.

This clone was recorded once. The rearrangement joins TRBV2 to TRBJ1-3; 8 bases are shared with TRBD1. The CDR3 is 15 residues long. V trimming: 8 bases; J trimming: 1 base; junction bases outside the gene matches: 7. Germline CDR1 and CDR2: SNHLY and FYNNEI. The CDR3 loop is CASGRQGLSGNTIYF. In DNA, the CDR3 is TGTGCCAGCGGACGACAGGGGTTGTCTGGAAACACCATATATTTT.

The rearrangement links TRBV6-5 to TRBJ1-1; the match to TRBD1 covers 11 bases. Germline V gene sequence: CDR1 MNHEY, CDR2 SVGAGI. The J segment lost 5 bases and the V segment lost 2 bases, leaving 4 bases of the junction unmatched. There are 15 residues in the CDR3. The CDR3 DNA reads TGTGCCAGCAGTTACGGGACAGGGGGATGGACTGAAGCTTTCTTT. Amino acid sequence: CASSYGTGGWTEAFF.

The chain uses TRBV9 and TRBJ1-1; perhaps TRBD1 as D (5 bases). V gave up 3 bases and J gave up 1 base, with 13 bases separating them. CDR3 length equals 15 residues. Germline V gene data show CDR1 as SGDLS and CDR2 as YYNGEE. The CDR3 loop is CASSAQVGSNTEAFF. CDR3 sequence (DNA): TGTGCCAGCAGCGCACAGGTCGGGTCGAACACTGAAGCTTTCTTT.

V and J are TRBV7-9 and TRBJ2-1, with TRBD1 matching 11 bases. Germline CDR1 SEHNR, CDR2 FQNEAQ (reference sequence). The trim removed 7 bases at V and 8 bases at J, leaving 13 bases unmatched. The CDR3 contains 16 residues. The CDR3 spells CASTGGSDRGRDEQFF. Written as DNA, the CDR3 is TGTGCCAGCACCGGGGGTTCGGACAGGGGGCGAGATGAGCAGTTCTTC.

V usage is TRBV2 and J usage is TRBJ1-6; D is undetermined. CDR3 length: 12 residues. From germline, CDR1 is SNHLY and CDR2 FYNNEI. V was trimmed by 2 bases and J by 7 bases, leaving 3 bases between them. DNA for the CDR3: TGTGCCAGCAGTGAAATAAATTCACCCCTCCACTTT. Translation gives CASSEINSPLHF.

This chain joins TRBV5-4 and TRBJ2-1; no clear D gene. The CDR3 totals 13 residues. Trimming cost V 0 bases and J 4 bases, with 5 bases left between them. The V gene's germline CDR1 is SGHNT and CDR2 YYREEE (reference sequence). CDR3 DNA sequence: TGTGCCAGCAGCTTGGCCTGGTACAATGAGCAGTTCTTC. Its translation: CASSLAWYNEQFF.

The chain's CDR3 is CASSLVSSGVWLETQYF. CDR3 nucleotide sequence: TGCGCCAGCAGCTTGGTTTCCAGCGGGGTTTGGTTGGAGACCCAGTACTTC. J is TRBJ2-5 and V is TRBV5-1, with 7 bases matching TRBD2. CDR3 length equals 17 residues. Looked up from germline, CDR1 is SGHRS and CDR2 is YFSETQ. V dropped 0 bases and J dropped 5; count of bases not matched to a gene: 13.

This chain joins TRBV2 and TRBJ1-2, with D maybe TRBD1 (6 bases). Trimming cost V 8 bases and J 6 bases, with 7 bases left between them. Germline lookup yields CDR1 SNHLY and CDR2 FYNNEI. The CDR3 runs 10 residues. The DNA for the CDR3 is TGTGCCAGCGACAGGAATGGCTACACCTTC. Protein: CASDRNGYTF.

This clone occurred a few times. CDR3 protein: CASSPGLAGGREQFF. The CDR3 DNA is TGTGCCAGCAGCCCGGGACTAGCGGGGGGCAGGGAGCAGTTCTTC. The rearrangement links TRBV2 to TRBJ2-1; 15 bases line up with TRBD2. The CDR3 totals 15 residues. V lost 6 bases and J lost 10; bases outside the gene matches: 7. CDR1 is SNHLY, CDR2 FYNNEI, per germline.

The V and J genes are TRBV6-1 and TRBJ1-5; the match to TRBD1 covers 7 bases. The CDR3 contains 15 residues. Looked up from germline, CDR1 is MNHNS and CDR2 is SASEGT. Losses at the gene ends were 3 bases for V and 0 bases for J; bases not matched to a gene: 2. The DNA for the CDR3 is TGTGCCAGCAGTGAGGACAGGTATAGCAATCAGCCCCAGCATTTT. It specifies CASSEDRYSNQPQHF.

DNA of the CDR3: TGCGCCAGCAGTGCCGGGACTACCTCCTCAGATACGCAGTATTTT. It translates to CASSAGTTSSDTQYF. The rearrangement uses TRBV10-1 and TRBJ2-3; 7 bases match TRBD2. V shed 4 bases and J 4 bases; nucleotides not matched to a gene: 8. The CDR3 runs to 15 residues. Germline V lookup: CDR1 WNHNN, CDR2 SYGVQD (reference sequence).

This chain joins TRBV25-1 and TRBJ1-2; D possibly corresponds to TRBD1 (5 bases). CDR3 length equals 14 residues. V lost 2 bases to trimming and J lost 5 bases, with 12 bases between them. Germline CDR1 is MGHDK and CDR2 is SYGVNS. CDR3: CASSERGKGYGYTF. The CDR3 nucleotides read TGTGCCAGCAGTGAAAGGGGAAAGGGTTATGGCTACACCTTC.

This clone is a singleton in its sample. The chain uses TRBV6-1 and TRBJ2-3; D unresolved. The CDR3 spans 12 residues. The V end was cut by 7 bases, the J end by 2 bases, with 7 bases between. CDR1 and CDR2 from the germline V gene are MNHNS and SASEGT. CDR3 sequence: CASTGDTDTQYF. For the CDR3, the DNA is TGTGCCAGCACAGGAGACACAGATACGCAGTATTTT.